The 2 T cell receptor beta chains reported below all come from one sample, sequenced in a study of T-cell memory formation after mild COVID-19 (dated by TCRdb to the early 2020s). The method was 5' RACE. Instrument used: Illumina NovaSeq 6000. The raw public reads went through TCRdb reprocessing: fastp at Q25, MiXCR clone calling, in-frame beta chains kept. Each CDR3 protein appears once, grouped with its most common genes and DNA. The sample table records 380,000 or so distinct CDR3 sequences; about 15% of these occur just once. The ten largest clones add up to about 20% of the sample. The sequenced sample was PBMCs or a T cell subset sorted from them (not recorded which). The receptors stem from a man aged 18 to 30 who had mild COVID-19 (a few samples of this study predate the infection). The sample titles of this study are shuffled in the database, so cell type and time point are left out; the donor was told from shared clones.

This clonotype was observed a handful of times. J is TRBJ2-1 and V is TRBV6-5; no reliable D call. V shed 3 bases and J shed 2 bases, with 11 bases lying between them. Germline CDR1 is MNHEY and CDR2 is SVGAGI. The CDR3 extends over 15 amino acids. CDR3 in amino acids: CASSYGSETYNEQFF. The CDR3 DNA reads as TGTGCCAGCAGTTATGGCAGCGAGACCTACAATGAGCAGTTCTTC.

This clonotype was seen a few times. An end of the junction differs from the germline gene, which may be a read error. The J gene is TRBJ2-5, the V gene TRBV9, with D uncertain. Germline CDR1 SGDLS, CDR2 YYNGEE. The CDR3 is made up of 14 amino acids. The CDR3 reads CASSVEADQETQYF. The DNA of the CDR3 is TGTGCCAGCAGCGTAGAAGCCGACCAGGAGACCCAGTACTTC.